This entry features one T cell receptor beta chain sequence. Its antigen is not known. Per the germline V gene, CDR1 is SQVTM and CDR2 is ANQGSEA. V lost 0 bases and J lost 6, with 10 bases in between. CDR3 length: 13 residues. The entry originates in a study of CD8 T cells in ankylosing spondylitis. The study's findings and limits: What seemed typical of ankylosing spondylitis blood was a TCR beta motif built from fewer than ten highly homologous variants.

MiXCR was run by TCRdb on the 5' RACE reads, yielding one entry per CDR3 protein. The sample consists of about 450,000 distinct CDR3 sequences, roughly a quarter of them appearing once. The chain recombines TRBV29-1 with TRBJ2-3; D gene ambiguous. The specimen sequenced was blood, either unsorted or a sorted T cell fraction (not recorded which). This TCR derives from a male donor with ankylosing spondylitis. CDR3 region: CSVEDLDRDTQYF. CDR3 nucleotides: TGCAGCGTTGAAGATTTGGACCGGGATACGCAGTATTTT.